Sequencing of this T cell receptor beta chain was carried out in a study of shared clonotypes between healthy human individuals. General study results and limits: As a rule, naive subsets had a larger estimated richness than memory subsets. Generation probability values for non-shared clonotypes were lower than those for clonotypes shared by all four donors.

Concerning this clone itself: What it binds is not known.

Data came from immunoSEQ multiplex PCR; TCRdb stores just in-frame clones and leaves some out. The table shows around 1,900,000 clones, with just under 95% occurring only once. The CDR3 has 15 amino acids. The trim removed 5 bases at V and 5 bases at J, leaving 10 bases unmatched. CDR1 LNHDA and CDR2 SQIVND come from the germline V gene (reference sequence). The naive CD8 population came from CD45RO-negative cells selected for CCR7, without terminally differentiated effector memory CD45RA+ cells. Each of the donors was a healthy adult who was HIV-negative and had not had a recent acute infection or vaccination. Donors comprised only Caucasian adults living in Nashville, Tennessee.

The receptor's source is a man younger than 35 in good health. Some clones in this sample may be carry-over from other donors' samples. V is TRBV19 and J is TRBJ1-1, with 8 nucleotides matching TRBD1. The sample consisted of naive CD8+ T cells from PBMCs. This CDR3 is CASSFPDREGTEAFF. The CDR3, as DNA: TGTGCCAGTAGTTTCCCGGACAGGGAAGGGACTGAAGCTTTCTTT.